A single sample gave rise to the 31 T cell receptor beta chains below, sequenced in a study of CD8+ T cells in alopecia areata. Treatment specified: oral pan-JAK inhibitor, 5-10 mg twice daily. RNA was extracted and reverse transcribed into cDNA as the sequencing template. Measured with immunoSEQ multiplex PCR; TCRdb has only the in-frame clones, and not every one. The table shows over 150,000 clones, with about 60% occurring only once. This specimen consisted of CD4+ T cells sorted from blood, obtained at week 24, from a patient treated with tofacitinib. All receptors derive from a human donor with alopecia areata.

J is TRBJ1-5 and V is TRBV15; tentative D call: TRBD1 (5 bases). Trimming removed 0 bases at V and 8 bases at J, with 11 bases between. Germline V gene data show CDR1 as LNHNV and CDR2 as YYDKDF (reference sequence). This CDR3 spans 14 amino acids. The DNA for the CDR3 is TGTGCCACCAGCAGAGATCAGGGTGTTGAGCCCCAGCATTTT. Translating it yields CATSRDQGVEPQHF.

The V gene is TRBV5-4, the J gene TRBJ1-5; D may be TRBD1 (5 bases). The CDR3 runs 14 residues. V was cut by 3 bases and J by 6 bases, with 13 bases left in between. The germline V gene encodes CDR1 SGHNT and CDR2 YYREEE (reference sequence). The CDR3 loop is CASSSKDSGQPQHF. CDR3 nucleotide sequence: TGTGCCAGCAGCTCGAAAGACAGCGGTCAGCCCCAGCATTTT.

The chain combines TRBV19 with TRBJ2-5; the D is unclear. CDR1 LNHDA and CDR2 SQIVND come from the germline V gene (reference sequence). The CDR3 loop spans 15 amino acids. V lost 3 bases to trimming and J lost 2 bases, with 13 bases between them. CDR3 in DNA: TGTGCCAGTAGTATTGGTTTACAGAAACAAGAGACCCAGTACTTC. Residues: CASSIGLQKQETQYF. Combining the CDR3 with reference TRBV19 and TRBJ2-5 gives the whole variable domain DGGITQSPKYLFRKEGQNVTLSCEQNLNHDAMYWYRQDPGQGLRLIYYSQIVNDFQKGDIAEGYSVSREKKESFPLTVTSAQKNPTAFYLCASSIGLQKQETQYFGPGTRLLVL.

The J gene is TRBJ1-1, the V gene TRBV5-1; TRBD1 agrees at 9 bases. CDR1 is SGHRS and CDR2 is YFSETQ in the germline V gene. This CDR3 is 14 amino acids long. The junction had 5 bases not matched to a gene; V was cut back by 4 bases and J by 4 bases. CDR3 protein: CASSGGQGTTEAFF. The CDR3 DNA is TGCGCCAGCAGCGGCGGACAGGGGACCACTGAAGCTTTCTTT.

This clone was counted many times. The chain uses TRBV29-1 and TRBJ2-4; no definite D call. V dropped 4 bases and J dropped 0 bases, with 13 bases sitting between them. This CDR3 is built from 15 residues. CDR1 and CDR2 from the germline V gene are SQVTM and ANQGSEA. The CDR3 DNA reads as TGCAGCGTTGTTCTAGGTGGCGTAGCCAAAAACATTCAGTACTTC. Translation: CSVVLGGVAKNIQYF.

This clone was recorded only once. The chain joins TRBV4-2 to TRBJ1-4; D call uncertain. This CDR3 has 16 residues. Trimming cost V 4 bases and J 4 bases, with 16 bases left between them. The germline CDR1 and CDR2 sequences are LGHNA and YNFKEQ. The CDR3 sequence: CASSLQVWQDNEKLFF. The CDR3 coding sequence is TGTGCCAGCAGCCTCCAAGTGTGGCAGGATAATGAAAAACTGTTTTTT.

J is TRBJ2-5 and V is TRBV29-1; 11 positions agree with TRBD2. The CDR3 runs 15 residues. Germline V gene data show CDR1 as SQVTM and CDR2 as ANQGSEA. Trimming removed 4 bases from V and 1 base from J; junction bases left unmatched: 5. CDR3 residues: CSVAIAGGRQETQYF. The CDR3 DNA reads TGCAGCGTTGCCATAGCGGGGGGGCGCCAAGAGACCCAGTACTTC. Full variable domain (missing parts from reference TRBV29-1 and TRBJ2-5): SAVISQKPSRDICQRGTSLTIQCQVDSQVTMMFWYRQQPGQSLTLIATANQGSEATYESGFVIDKFPISRPNLTFSTLTVSNMSPEDSSIYLCSVAIAGGRQETQYFGPGTRLLVL.

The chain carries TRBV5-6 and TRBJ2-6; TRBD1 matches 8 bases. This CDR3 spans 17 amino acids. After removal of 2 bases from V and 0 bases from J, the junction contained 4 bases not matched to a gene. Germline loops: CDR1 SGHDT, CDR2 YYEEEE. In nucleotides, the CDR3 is TGTGCCAGCAGCTTCAGGACAGGGCCCTCTGGGGCCAACGTCCTGACTTTC. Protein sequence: CASSFRTGPSGANVLTF.

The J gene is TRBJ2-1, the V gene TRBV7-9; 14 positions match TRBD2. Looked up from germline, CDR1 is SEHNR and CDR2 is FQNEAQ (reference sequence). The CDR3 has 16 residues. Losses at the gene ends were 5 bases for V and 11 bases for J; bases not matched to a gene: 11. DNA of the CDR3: TGTGCCAGCAGCCCTCGGGGACTAGCGGGGGCCGATCAGCAGTTCTTC. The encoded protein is CASSPRGLAGADQQFF.

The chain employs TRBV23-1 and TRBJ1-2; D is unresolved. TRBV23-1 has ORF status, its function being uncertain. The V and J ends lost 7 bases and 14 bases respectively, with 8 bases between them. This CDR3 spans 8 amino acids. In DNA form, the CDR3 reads TGCGCCAGCAAGGAGGGAACCTTC. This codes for CASKEGTF.

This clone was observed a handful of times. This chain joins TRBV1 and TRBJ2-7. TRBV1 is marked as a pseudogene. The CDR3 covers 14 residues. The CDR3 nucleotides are TGCACCAGCAGCCAAGCCGAGGGGCAGTACGAGCAGTACTTC. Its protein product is CTSSQAEGQYEQYF.

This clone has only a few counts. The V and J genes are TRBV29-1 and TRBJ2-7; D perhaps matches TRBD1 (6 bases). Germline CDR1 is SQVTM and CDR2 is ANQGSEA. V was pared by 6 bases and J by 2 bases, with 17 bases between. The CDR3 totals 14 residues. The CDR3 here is CSVGTTGLTYEQYF. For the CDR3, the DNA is TGCAGCGTCGGAACGACAGGTCTTACCTACGAGCAGTACTTC.

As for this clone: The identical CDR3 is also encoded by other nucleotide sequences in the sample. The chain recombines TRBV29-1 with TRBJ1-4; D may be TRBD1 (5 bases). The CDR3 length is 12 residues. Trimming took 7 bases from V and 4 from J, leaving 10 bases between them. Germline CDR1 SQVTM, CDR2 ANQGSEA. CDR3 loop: CSATGDNEKLFF. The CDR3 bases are TGCAGCGCCACAGGAGATAATGAAAAACTGTTTTTT.

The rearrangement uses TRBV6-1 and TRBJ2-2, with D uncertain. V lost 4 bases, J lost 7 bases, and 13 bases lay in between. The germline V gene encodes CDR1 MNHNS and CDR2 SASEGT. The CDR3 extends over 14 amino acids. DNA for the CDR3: TGTGCCAGCAGTGGCGCGGAATACGTCGGGGAGCTGTTTTTT. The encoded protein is CASSGAEYVGELFF.

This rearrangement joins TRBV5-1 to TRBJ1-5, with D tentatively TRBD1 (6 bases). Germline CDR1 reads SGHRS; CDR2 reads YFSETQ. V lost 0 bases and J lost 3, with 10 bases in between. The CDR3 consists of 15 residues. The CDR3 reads CASSLVRQANQPQHF. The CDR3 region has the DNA TGCGCCAGCAGCTTGGTTCGACAGGCCAATCAGCCCCAGCATTTT.

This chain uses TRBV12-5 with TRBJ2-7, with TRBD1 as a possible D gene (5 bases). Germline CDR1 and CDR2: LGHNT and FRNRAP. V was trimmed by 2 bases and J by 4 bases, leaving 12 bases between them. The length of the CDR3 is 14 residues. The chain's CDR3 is CASGLQTRQYEQYF. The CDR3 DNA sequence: TGTGCTAGTGGTTTGCAAACCAGACAGTACGAGCAGTACTTC. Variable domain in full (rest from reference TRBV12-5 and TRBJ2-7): DARVTQTPRHKVTEMGQEVTMRCQPILGHNTVFWYRQTMMQGLELLAYFRNRAPLDDSGMPKDRFSAEMPDATLATLKIQPSEPRDSAVYFCASGLQTRQYEQYFGPGTRLTVT.

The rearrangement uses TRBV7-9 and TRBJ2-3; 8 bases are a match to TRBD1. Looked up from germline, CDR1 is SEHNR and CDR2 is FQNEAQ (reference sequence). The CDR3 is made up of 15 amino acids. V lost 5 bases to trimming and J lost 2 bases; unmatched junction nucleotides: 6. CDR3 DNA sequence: TGTGCCAGCAGCATCGGACAGGGAACCACAGATACGCAGTATTTT. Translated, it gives CASSIGQGTTDTQYF. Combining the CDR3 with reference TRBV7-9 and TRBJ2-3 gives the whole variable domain DTGVSQNPRHKITKRGQNVTFRCDPISEHNRLYWYRQTLGQGPEFLTYFQNEAQLEKSRLLSDRFSAERPKGSFSTLEIQRTEQGDSAMYLCASSIGQGTTDTQYFGPGTRLTVL.

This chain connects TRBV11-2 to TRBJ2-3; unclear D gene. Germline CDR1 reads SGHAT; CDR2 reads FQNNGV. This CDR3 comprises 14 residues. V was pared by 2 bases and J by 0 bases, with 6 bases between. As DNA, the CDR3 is TGTGCCAGCAGCTTATGGGCTAGCACAGATACGCAGTATTTT. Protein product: CASSLWASTDTQYF.

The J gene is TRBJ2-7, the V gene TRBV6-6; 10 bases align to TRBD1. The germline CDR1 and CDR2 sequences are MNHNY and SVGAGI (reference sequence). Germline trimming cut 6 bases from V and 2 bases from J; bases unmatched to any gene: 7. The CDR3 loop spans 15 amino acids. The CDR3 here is CASRRLGQGTYEQYF. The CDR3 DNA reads TGTGCCAGCAGACGGCTGGGACAGGGGACCTACGAGCAGTACTTC.

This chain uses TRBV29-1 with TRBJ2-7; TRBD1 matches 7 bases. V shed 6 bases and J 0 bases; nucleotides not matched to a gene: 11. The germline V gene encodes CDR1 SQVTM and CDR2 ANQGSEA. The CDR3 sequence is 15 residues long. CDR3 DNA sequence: TGCAGCGTCCAACCCGGGACAGTCAGCTCCTACGAGCAGTACTTC. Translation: CSVQPGTVSSYEQYF.

The CDR3 nucleotides read TGCGCCAGCAGCCAAGAACTTGTCACAGATACGCAGTATTTT. As protein: CASSQELVTDTQYF. The gene calls are TRBV4-1 and TRBJ2-3; D ambiguous. Trimming removed 0 bases from V and 2 bases from J, with 6 bases in between. Germline values: CDR1 MGHRA, CDR2 YSYEKL. CDR3 length: 14 amino acids.

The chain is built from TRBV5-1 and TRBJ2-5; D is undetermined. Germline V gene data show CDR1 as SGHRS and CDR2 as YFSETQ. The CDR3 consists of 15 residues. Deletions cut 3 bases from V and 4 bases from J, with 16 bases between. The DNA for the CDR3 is TGCGCCAGCAGCTCCCAACCTGGCAACGCAGAGACCCAGTACTTC. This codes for CASSSQPGNAETQYF.

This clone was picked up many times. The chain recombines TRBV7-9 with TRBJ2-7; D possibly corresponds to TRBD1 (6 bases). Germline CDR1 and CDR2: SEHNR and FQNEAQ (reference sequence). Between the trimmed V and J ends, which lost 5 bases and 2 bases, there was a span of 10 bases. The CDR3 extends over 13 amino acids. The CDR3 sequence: CASSDRTAYEQYF. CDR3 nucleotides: TGTGCCAGCAGCGACCGGACAGCCTACGAGCAGTACTTC.

CDR3 region: CASSSTRGYTEAFF. Here the CDR3 DNA reads TGTGCCAGCAGCTCGACCCGGGGGTACACTGAAGCTTTCTTT. The chain employs TRBV6-6 and TRBJ1-1; weak D call: TRBD1 (5 bases). The CDR3 runs 14 residues. Trimming cost V 6 bases and J 3 bases, with 14 bases left between them. Germline V gene data show CDR1 as MNHNY and CDR2 as SVGAGI (reference sequence).

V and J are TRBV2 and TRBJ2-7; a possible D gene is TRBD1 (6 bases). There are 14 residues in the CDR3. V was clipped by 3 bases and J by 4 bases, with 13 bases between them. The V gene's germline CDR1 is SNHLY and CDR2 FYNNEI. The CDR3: CASSDRGKEYEQYF. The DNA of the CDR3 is TGTGCCAGCAGTGATAGGGGGAAAGAATACGAGCAGTACTTC.

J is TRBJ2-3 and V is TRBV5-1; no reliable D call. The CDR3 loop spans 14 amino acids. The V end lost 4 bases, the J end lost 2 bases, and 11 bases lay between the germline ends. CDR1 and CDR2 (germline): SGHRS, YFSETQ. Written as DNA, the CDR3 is TGCGCCAGCAGCCTTACGGTGAACACAGATACGCAGTATTTT. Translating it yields CASSLTVNTDTQYF.

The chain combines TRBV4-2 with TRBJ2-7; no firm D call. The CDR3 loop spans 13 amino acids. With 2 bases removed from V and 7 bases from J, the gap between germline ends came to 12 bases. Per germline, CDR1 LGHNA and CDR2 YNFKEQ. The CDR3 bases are TGTGCCAGCAGCCAATCGCGCCAGTCAGAGCAGTACTTC. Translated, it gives CASSQSRQSEQYF.

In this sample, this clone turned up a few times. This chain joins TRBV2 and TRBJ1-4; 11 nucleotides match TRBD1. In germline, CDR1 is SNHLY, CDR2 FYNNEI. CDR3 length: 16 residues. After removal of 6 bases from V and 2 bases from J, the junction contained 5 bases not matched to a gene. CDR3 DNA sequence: TGTGCCAGCAGCCGGGACAGGGGGTCGACTAATGAAAAACTGTTTTTT. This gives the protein CASSRDRGSTNEKLFF.

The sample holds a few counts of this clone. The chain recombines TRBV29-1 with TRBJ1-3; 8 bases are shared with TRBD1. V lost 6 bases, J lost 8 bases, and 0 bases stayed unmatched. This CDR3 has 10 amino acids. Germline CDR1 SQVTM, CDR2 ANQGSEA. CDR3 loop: CSVGQDTIYF. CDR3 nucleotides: TGCAGCGTGGGACAGGACACCATATATTTT.

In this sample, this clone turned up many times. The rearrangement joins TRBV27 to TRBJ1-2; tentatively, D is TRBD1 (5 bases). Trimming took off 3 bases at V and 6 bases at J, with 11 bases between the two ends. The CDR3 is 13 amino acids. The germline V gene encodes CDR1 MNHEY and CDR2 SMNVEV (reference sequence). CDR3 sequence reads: CASSFRGRDGYTF. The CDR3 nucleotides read TGTGCCAGCAGTTTCCGGGGCAGGGATGGCTACACCTTC.

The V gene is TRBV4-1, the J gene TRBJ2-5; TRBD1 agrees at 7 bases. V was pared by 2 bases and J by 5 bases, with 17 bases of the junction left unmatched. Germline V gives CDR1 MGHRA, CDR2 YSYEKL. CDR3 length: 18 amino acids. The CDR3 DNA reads TGCGCCAGCAGCCAAACCTTCATAACAGGGGTGAGGGTGGAGACCCAGTACTTC. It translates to CASSQTFITGVRVETQYF.